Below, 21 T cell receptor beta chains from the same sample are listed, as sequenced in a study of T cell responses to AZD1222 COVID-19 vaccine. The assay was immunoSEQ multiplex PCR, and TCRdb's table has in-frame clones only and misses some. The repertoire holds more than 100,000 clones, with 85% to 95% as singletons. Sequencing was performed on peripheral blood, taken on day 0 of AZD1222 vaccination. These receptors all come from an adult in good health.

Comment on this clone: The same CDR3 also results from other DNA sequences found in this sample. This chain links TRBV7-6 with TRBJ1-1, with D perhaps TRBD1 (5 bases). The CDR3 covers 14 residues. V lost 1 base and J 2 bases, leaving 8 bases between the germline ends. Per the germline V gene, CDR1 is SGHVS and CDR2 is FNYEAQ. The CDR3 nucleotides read TGTGCCAGCAGCTTAGGGGGCCTTAACACTGAAGCTTTCTTT. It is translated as CASSLGGLNTEAFF.

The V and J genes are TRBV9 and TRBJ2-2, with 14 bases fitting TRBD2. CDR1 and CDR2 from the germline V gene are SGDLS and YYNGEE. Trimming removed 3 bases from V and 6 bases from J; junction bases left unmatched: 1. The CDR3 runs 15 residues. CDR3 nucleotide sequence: TGTGCCAGCAGCGAGGGACTAGCGGGAGCCGGGGAGCTGTTTTTT. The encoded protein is CASSEGLAGAGELFF.

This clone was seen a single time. In DNA form, the CDR3 reads TGTGCCAGCAGCCAAGATTTGGGGAGGAGGAATGAAAAACTGTTTTTT. Its translation is CASSQDLGRRNEKLFF. The chain employs TRBV4-2 and TRBJ1-4; D remains ambiguous. Germline assignment: CDR1 LGHNA and CDR2 YNFKEQ. The CDR3 totals 16 residues. Trimming removed 0 bases at V and 5 bases at J, with 13 bases between.

The DNA for the CDR3 is TGTGCCAGCAGCCAAGATTTACCGAACACTGAAGCTTTCTTT. Its protein product is CASSQDLPNTEAFF. The chain uses TRBV4-2 and TRBJ1-1; no reliable D call. Germline CDR1 and CDR2: LGHNA and YNFKEQ. This CDR3 has 14 residues. The V end lost 0 bases, the J end lost 1 base, and 6 bases lay between the germline ends.

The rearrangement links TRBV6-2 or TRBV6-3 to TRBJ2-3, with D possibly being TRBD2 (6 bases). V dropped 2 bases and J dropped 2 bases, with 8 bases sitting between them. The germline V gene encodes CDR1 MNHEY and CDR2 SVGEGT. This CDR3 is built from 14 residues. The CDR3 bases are TGTGCCAGCAGTTACGGACTACACACAGATACGCAGTATTTT. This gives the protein CASSYGLHTDTQYF.

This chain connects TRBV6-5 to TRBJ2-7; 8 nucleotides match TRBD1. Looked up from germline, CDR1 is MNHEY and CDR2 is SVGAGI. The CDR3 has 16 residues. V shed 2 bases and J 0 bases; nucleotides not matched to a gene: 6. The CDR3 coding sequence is TGTGCCAGCAGTTACCACGGGACAGGCACCTCCTACGAGCAGTACTTC. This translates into CASSYHGTGTSYEQYF.

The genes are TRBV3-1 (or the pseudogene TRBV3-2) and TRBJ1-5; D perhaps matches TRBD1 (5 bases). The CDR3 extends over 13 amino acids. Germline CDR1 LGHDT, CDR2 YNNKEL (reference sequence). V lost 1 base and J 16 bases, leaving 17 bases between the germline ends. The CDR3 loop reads CASSQGPWGVEHF. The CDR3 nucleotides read TGTGCCAGCAGCCAAGGACCCTGGGGGGTAGAACATTTT.

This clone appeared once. The CDR3 reads CASSLDTSKGTDTQYF. The CDR3, as DNA: TGTGCCAGCAGCCTTGATACTTCGAAGGGCACAGATACGCAGTATTTT. V usage is TRBV9 and J usage is TRBJ2-3; D is undetermined. The germline gives CDR1 SGDLS, CDR2 YYNGEE. The CDR3 totals 16 residues. Trimming removed 4 bases from V and 1 base from J, with 16 bases in between. The full variable domain, with the rest looked up from reference TRBV9 and TRBJ2-3, is DSGVTQTPKHLITATGQRVTLRCSPRSGDLSVYWYQQSLDQGLQFLIQYYNGEERAKGNILERFSAQQFPDLHSELNLSSLELGDSALYFCASSLDTSKGTDTQYFGPGTRLTVL.

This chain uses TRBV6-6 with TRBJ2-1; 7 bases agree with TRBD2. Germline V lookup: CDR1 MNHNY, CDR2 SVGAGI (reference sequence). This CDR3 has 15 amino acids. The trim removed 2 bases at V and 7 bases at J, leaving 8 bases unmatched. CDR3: CASSYALAETNEQFF. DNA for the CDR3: TGTGCCAGCAGTTACGCTCTAGCGGAGACAAATGAGCAGTTCTTC.

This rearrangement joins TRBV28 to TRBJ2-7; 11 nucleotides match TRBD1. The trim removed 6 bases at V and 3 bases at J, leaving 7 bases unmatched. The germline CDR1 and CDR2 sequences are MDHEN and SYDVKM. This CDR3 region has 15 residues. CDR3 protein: CASSSGQGASYEQYF. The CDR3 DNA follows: TGTGCCAGCAGCTCCGGACAGGGGGCAAGCTACGAGCAGTACTTC. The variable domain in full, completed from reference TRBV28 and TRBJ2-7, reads DVKVTQSSRYLVKRTGEKVFLECVQDMDHENMFWYRQDPGLGLRLIYFSYDVKMKEKGDIPEGYSVSREKKERFSLILESASTNQTSMYLCASSSGQGASYEQYFGPGTRLTVT.

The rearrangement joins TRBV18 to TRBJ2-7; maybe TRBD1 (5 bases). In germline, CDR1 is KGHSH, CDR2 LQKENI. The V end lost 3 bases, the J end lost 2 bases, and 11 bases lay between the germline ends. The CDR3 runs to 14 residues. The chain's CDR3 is CASSPSTQAYEQYF. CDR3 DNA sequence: TGTGCCAGCTCACCCTCGACACAGGCCTACGAGCAGTACTTC.

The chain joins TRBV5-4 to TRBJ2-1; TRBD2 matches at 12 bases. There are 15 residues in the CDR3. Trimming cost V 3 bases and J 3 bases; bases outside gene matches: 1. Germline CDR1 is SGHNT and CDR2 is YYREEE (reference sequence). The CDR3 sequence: CASSWTSGIYNEQFF. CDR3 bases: TGTGCCAGCAGCTGGACTAGCGGGATCTACAATGAGCAGTTCTTC.

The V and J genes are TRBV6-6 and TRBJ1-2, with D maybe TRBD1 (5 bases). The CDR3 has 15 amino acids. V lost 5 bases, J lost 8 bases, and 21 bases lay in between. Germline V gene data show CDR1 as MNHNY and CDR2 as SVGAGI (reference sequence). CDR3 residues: CASSQMGRGGGGYTF. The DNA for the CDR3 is TGTGCCAGCAGTCAGATGGGACGGGGAGGAGGAGGCTACACCTTC.

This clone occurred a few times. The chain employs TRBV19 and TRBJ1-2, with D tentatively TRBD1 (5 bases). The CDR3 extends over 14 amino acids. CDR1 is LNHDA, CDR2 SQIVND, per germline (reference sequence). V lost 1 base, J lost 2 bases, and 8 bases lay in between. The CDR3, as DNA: TGTGCCAGTAGTATAGCGCGGGGGAACTATGGCTACACCTTC. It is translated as CASSIARGNYGYTF.

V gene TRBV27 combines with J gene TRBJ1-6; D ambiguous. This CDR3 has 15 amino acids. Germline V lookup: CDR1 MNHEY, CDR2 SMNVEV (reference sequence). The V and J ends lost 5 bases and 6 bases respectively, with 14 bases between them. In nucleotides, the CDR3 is TGTGCCAGCAGTATAGGCGGAGGAGTTAATTCACCCCTCCACTTT. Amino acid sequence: CASSIGGGVNSPLHF.

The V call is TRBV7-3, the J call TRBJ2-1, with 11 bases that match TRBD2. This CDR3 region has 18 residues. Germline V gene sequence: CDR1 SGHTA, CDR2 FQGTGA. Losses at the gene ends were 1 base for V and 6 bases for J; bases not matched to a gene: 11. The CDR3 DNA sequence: TGTGCCAGCAGCTTAAATGTCGAGGGACTAGCGGAAACCAATGAGCAGTTCTTC. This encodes CASSLNVEGLAETNEQFF.

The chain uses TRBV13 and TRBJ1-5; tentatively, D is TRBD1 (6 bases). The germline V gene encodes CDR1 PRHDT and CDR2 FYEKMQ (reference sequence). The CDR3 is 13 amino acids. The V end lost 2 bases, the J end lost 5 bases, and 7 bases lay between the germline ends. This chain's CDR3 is CASSLRGDQPQHF. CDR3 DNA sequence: TGTGCCAGCAGCTTAAGGGGGGATCAGCCCCAGCATTTT.

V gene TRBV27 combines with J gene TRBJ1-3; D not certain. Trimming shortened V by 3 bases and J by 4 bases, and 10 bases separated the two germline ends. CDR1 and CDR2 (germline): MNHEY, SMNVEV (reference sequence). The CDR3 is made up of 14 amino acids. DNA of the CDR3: TGTGCCAGCAGTTTGAGAGGCGTAGGAAACACCATATATTTT. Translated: CASSLRGVGNTIYF.

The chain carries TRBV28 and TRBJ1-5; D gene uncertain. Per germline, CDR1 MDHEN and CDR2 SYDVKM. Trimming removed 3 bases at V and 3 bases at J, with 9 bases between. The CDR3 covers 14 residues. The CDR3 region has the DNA TGTGCCAGCAGTTTTCACAGACTCAATCAGCCCCAGCATTTT. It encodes CASSFHRLNQPQHF.

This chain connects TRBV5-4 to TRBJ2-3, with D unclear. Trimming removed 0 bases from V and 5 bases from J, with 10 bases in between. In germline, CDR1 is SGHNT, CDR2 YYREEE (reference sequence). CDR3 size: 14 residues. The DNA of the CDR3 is TGTGCCAGCAGCTTGGAGGGTGACCGAGATACGCAGTATTTT. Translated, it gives CASSLEGDRDTQYF.

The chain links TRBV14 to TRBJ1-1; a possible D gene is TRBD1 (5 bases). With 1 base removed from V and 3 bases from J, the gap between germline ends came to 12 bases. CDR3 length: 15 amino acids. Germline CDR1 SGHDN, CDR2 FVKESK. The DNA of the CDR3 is TGTGCCAGCAGCCAAGCAGGGTCCCGGTACACTGAAGCTTTCTTT. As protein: CASSQAGSRYTEAFF. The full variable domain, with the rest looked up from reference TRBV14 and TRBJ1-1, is EAGVTQFPSHSVIEKGQTVTLRCDPISGHDNLYWYRRVMGKEIKFLLHFVKESKQDESGMPNNRFLAERTGGTYSTLKVQPAELEDSGVYFCASSQAGSRYTEAFFGQGTRLTVV.